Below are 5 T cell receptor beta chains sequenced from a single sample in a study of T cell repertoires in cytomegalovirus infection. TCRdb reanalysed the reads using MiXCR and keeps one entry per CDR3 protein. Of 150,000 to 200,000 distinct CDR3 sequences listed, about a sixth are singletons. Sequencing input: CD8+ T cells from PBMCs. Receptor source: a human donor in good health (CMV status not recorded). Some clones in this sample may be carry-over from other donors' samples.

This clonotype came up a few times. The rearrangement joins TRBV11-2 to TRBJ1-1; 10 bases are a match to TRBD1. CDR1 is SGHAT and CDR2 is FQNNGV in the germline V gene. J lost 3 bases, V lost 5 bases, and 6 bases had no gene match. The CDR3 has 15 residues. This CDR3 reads CASSSGQGGHTEAFF. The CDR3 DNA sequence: TGTGCCAGCAGCAGCGGACAGGGGGGCCACACTGAAGCTTTCTTT.

In DNA form, the CDR3 reads TGCAGTGCTCGTGCCGGGACAGGCTATGGCTACACCTTC. Its protein is CSARAGTGYGYTF. V is TRBV20-1 and J is TRBJ1-2, with 8 bases identical to TRBD1. The germline V gene encodes CDR1 DFQATT and CDR2 SNEGSKA (reference sequence). The CDR3 loop spans 13 amino acids. The V segment lost 5 bases and the J segment 4 bases; nucleotides outside the gene matches: 6.

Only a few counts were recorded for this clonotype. This CDR3 is CATSDGQGGDEQFF. The CDR3 nucleotides read TGTGCCACCAGTGACGGACAGGGGGGCGATGAGCAGTTCTTC. The chain couples TRBV24-1 to TRBJ2-1; 10 bases fit TRBD1. With 4 bases clipped from V and 8 bases from J, the junction kept 4 bases outside the gene matches. There are 14 residues in the CDR3. CDR1 KGHDR and CDR2 SFDVKD come from the germline V gene.

The CDR3 loop reads CASSYSSQGPNFQETQYF. The CDR3 DNA sequence: TGTGCCAGCAGTTACTCGTCTCAGGGGCCAAATTTCCAAGAGACCCAGTACTTC. The J gene is TRBJ2-5, the V gene TRBV6-5; tentatively, D is TRBD1 (6 bases). CDR1 is MNHEY and CDR2 is SVGAGI in the germline V gene. The V and J ends lost 0 bases and 1 base respectively, with 18 bases between them. There are 18 residues in the CDR3.

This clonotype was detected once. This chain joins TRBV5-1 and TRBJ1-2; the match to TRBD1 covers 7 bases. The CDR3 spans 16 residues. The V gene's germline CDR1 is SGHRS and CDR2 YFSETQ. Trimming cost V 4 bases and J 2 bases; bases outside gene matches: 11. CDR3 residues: CASSVHRDSMNYGYTF. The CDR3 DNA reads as TGCGCCAGCAGCGTCCACAGGGACAGCATGAACTATGGCTACACCTTC.